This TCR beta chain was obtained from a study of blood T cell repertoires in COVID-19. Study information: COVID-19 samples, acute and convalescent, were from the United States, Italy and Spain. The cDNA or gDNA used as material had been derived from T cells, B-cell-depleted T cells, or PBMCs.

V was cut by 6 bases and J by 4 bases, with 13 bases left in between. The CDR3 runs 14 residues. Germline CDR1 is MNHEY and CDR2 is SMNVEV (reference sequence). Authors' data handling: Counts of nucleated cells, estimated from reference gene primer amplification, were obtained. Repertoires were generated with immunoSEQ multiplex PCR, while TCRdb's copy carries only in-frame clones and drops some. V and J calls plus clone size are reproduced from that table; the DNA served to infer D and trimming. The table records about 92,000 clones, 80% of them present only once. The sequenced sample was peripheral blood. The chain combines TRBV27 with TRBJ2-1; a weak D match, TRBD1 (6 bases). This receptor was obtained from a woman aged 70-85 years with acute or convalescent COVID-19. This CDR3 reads CASSPARGYNEQFF. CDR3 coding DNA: TGTGCCAGCAGCCCTGCGAGGGGGTACAATGAGCAGTTCTTC.